This T cell receptor (beta chain) was documented in a study of blood T cell repertoires in COVID-19. Study as a whole: Samples representing acute and convalescent COVID-19 were sourced from the United States, Italy and Spain. The analysed material was cDNA or gDNA that came from T cells, B-cell-depleted T cells, or PBMCs.

The CDR3 is 17 residues long. V gave up 6 bases and J gave up 3 bases, with 22 bases separating them. In germline, CDR1 is SGHDN, CDR2 FVKESK. How the authors handled the data: From reference gene primer amplification, estimates of nucleated cell counts were derived. Profiling relied on immunoSEQ multiplex PCR, and the TCRdb table lists in-frame clones only, not all of them. The V and J calls and clone size come from that table; D and trimming were worked out from the DNA. Of around 270,000 clones listed, 65% to 90% are singletons. This receptor was obtained from a man aged 25-45 years with active or convalescent COVID-19. The genes are TRBV14 and TRBJ2-3; tentatively, D is TRBD2 (6 bases). What was sequenced was peripheral blood. The DNA for the CDR3 is TGTGCCAGCAGTCCGACACTACTAGCCGGTGGTACAGATACGCAGTATTTT. It encodes CASSPTLLAGGTDTQYF.